This TCR beta chain originates from a study of T-cell memory formation after mild COVID-19. General study results and limits: CD8+ contracting clones occupied EMRA, while CD4+ ones occupied mainly CM and EM.

Germline V lookup: CDR1 SGHVS, CDR2 FQNEAQ. J lost 6 bases, V lost 0 bases, and 4 bases had no gene match. CDR3 size: 15 residues. This clonotype was found a few times. Its cognate antigen is unknown. TCRdb fed the 5' RACE reads into MiXCR, producing one record per CDR3 protein. The data show 450,000 or so distinct CDR3 sequences, 15% to 20% seen once. This chain links TRBV7-8 with TRBJ2-3, with 9 bases fitting TRBD2. The origin of this receptor is an adult woman who had mild COVID-19 (a few samples of this study predate the infection). Cell type and time point are not known. The material sequenced was PBMCs or a T cell subset sorted from them (not recorded which). CDR3 bases: TGTGCCAGCAGCTTAGCGAAGCGGGGGGTTGATACGCAGTATTTT. This sequence encodes CASSLAKRGVDTQYF.